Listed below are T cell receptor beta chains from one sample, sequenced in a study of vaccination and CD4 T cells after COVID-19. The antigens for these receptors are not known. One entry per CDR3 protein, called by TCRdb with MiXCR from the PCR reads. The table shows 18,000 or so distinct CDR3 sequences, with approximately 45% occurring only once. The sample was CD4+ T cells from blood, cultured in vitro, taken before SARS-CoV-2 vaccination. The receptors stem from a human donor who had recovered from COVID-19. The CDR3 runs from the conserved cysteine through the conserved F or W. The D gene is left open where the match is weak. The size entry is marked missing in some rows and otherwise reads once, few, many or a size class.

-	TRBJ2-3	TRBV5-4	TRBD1	CASSPPMTGSSTDTQYF	TGTGCCAGCAGCCCTCCTATGACAGGGAGCTCCACAGATACGCAGTATTTT
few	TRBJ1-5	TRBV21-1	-	CASSKVERTGGIQPQHF	TGTGCCAGCAGCAAAGTAGAACGGACAGGGGGGATTCAGCCCCAGCATTTT
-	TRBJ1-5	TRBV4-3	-	CASSQEREGFQPQHF	TGCGCCAGCAGCCAAGAACGCGAGGGGTTTCAGCCCCAGCATTTT
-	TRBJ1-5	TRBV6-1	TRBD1	CASKSPGGKQPQHF	TGTGCCAGCAAGAGCCCAGGGGGCAAACAGCCCCAGCATTTT
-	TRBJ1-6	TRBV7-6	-	CASSLVRGNSPLHF	TGTGCCAGCAGCTTAGTAAGGGGTAATTCACCCCTCCACTTT
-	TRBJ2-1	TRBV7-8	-	CASSSKATPWDEQFF	TGTGCCAGCAGCTCTAAGGCGACACCGTGGGATGAGCAGTTCTTC
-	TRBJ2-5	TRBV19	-	CASSIKQGQETQYF	TGTGCCAGTAGTATAAAACAGGGCCAAGAGACCCAGTACTTC
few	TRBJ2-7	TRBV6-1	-	CASSVPSRPYEQYF	TGTGCCAGCAGTGTTCCATCAAGGCCCTACGAGCAGTACTTC
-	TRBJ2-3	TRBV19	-	CASSTRTADPTDTQYF	TGTGCCAGTAGTACAAGGACAGCCGACCCGACAGATACGCAGTATTTT
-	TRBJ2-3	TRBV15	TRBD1	CATSPGQMTDTQYF	TGTGCCACCAGCCCGGGACAGATGACAGATACGCAGTATTTT
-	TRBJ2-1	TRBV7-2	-	CASSPRLFREFF	TGTGCCAGCAGCCCCCGTCTATTTAGGGAGTTCTTC
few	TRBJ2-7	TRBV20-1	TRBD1	CSAQSQTGLYEQYF	TGCAGTGCCCAAAGCCAGACAGGGCTCTACGAGCAGTACTTC